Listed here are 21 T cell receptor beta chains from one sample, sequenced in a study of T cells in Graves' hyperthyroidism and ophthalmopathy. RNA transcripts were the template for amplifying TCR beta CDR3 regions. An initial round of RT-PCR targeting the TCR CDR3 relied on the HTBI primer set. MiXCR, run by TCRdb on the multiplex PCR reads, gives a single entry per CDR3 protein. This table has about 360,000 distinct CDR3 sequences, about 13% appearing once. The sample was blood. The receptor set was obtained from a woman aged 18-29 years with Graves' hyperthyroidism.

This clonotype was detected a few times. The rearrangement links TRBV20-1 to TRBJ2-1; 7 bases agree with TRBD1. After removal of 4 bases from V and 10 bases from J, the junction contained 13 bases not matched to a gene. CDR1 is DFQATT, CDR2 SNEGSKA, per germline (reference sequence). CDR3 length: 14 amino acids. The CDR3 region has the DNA TGCAGTGCTACCCCGGGACAGCTTACTTTGGAGCAGTTCTTC. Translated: CSATPGQLTLEQFF.

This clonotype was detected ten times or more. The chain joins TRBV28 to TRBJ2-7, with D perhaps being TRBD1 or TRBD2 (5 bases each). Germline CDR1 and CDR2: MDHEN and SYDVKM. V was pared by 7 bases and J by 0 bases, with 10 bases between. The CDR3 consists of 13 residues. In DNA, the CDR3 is TGTGCCAGCATACCAGGGAGCTCCTACGAGCAGTACTTC. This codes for CASIPGSSYEQYF.

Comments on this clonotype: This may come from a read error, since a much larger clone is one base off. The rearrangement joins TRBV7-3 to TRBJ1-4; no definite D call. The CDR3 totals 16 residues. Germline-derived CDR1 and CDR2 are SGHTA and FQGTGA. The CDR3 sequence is CASSLDVGISNEKLSF. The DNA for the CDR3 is TGTGCCAGCAGCTTAGATGTGGGAATATCCAATGAAAAACTGTCTTTT. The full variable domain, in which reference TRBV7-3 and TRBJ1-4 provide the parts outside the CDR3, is GAGVSQTPSNKVTEKGKYVELRCDPISGHTALYWYRQSLGQGPEFLIYFQGTGAADDSGLPNDRFFAVRPEGSVSTLKIQRTERGDSAVYLCASSLDVGISNEKLSFGSGTQLSVL.

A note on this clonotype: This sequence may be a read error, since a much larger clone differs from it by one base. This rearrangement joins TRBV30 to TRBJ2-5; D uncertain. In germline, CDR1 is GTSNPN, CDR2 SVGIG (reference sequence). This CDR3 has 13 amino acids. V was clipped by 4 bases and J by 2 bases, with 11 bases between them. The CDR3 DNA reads TGTGCCTGGACCCTGAGTTGGCAAGAGACCCAGTACTTC. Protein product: CAWTLSWQETQYF.

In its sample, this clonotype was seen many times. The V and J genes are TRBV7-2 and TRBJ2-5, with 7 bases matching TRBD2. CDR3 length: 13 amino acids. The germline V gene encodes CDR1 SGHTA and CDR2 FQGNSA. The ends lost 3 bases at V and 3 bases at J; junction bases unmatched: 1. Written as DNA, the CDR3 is TGTGCCAGCAGCTTGCTAGCGGAAGAGACCCAGTACTTC. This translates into CASSLLAEETQYF.

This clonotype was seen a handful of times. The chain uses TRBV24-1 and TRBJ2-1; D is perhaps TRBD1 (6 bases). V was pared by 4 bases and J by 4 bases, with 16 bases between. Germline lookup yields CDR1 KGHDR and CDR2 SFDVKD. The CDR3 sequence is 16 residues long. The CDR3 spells CATSETTGFLYNEQFF. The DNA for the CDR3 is TGTGCCACCAGTGAGACTACAGGGTTCTTATACAATGAGCAGTTCTTC.

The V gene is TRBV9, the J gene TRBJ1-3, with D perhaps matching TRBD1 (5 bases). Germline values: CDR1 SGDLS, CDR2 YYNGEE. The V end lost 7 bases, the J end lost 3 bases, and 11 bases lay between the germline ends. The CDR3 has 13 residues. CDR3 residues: CASRDGHGNTIYF. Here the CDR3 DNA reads TGTGCCAGCCGGGACGGGCATGGAAACACCATATATTTT.

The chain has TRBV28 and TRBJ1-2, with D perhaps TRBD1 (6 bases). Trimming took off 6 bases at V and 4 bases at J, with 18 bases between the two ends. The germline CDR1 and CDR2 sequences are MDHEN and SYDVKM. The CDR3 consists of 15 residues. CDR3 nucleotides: TGTGCCAGCAGAGCAGGGATCGGGACAATCTATGGCTACACCTTC. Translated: CASRAGIGTIYGYTF.

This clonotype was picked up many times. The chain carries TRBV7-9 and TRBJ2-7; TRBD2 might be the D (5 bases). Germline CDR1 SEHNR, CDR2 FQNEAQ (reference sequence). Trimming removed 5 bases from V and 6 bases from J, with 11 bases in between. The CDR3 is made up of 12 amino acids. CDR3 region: CASSHSSSEQYF. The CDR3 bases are TGTGCCAGCAGCCATTCTAGCTCCGAGCAGTACTTC.

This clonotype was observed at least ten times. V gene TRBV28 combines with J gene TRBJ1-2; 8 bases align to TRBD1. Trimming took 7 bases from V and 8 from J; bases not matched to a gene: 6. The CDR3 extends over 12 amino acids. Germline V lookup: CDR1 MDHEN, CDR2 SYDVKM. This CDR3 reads CASKTGAQGYTF. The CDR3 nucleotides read TGTGCCAGCAAGACAGGGGCCCAAGGCTACACCTTC.

For the CDR3, the DNA is TGTGCCAGCAGTTTAATGAATGGCTATGGCTACACCTTC. Translation: CASSLMNGYGYTF. The chain has TRBV28 and TRBJ1-2; D call uncertain. Looked up from germline, CDR1 is MDHEN and CDR2 is SYDVKM. Trimming pared 2 bases from V and 4 bases from J, leaving 8 bases between. This CDR3 has 13 amino acids.

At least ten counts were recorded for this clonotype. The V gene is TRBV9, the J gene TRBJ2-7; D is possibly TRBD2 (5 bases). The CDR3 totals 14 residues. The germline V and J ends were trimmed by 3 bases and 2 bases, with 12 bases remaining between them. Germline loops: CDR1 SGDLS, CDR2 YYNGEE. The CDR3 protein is CASSAALGPYEQYF. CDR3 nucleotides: TGTGCCAGCAGCGCCGCACTAGGACCCTACGAGCAGTACTTC. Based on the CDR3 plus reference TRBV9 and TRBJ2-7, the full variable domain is DSGVTQTPKHLITATGQRVTLRCSPRSGDLSVYWYQQSLDQGLQFLIQYYNGEERAKGNILERFSAQQFPDLHSELNLSSLELGDSALYFCASSAALGPYEQYFGPGTRLTVT.

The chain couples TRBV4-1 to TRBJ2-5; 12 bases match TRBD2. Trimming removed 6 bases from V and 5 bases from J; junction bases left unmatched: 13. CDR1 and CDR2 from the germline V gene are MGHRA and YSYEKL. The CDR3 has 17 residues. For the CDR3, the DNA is TGCGCCAGCAGTTCGACTAGCGGGGGAACCGAGTCCGAGACCCAGTACTTC. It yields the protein CASSSTSGGTESETQYF.

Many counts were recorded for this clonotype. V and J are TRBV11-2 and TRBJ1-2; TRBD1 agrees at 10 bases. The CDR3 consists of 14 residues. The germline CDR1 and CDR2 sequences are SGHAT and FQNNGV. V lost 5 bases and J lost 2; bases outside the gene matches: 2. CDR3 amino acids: CASSMDRGNYGYTF. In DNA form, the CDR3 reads TGTGCCAGCAGCATGGACAGGGGGAACTATGGCTACACCTTC.

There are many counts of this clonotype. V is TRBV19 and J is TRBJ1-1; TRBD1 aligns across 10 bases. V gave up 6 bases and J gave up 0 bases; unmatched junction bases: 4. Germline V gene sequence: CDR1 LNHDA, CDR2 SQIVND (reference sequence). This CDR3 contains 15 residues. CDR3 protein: CASRDRGLMNTEAFF. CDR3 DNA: TGTGCCAGTAGAGACAGGGGGCTCATGAACACTGAAGCTTTCTTT.

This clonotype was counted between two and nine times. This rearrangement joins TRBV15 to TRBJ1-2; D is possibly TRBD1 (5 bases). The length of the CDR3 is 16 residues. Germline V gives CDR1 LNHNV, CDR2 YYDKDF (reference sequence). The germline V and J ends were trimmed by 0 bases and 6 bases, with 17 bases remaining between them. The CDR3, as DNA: TGTGCCACCAGCAGAGATTACGGACAAGCTGGGAATGGCTACACCTTC. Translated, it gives CATSRDYGQAGNGYTF. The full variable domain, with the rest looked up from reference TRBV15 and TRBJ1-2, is DAMVIQNPRYQVTQFGKPVTLSCSQTLNHNVMYWYQQKSSQAPKLLFHYYDKDFNNEADTPDNFQSRRPNTSFCFLDIRSPGLGDTAMYLCATSRDYGQAGNGYTFGSGTRLTVV.

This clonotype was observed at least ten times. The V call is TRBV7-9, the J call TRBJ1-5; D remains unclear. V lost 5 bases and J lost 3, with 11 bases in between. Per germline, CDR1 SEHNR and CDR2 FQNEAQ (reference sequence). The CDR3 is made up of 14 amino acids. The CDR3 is CASSAGINNQPQHF. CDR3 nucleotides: TGTGCCAGCAGCGCCGGGATTAACAATCAGCCCCAGCATTTT.

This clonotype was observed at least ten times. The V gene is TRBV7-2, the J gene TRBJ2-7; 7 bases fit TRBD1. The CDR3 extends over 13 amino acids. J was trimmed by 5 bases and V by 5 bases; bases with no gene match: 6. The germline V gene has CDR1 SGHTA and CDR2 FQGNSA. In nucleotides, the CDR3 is TGTGCCAGCAGCACGGGACAGAGGAACGAGCAGTACTTC. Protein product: CASSTGQRNEQYF.

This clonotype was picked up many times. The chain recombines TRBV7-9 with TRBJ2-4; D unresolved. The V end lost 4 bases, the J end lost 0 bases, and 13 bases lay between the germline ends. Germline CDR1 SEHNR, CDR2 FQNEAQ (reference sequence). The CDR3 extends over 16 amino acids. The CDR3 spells CASSSAGRLAKNIQYF. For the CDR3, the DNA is TGTGCCAGCAGCTCGGCTGGAAGGCTAGCCAAAAACATTCAGTACTTC. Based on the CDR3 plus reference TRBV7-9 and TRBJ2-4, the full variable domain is DTGVSQNPRHKITKRGQNVTFRCDPISEHNRLYWYRQTLGQGPEFLTYFQNEAQLEKSRLLSDRFSAERPKGSFSTLEIQRTEQGDSAMYLCASSSAGRLAKNIQYFGAGTRLSVL.

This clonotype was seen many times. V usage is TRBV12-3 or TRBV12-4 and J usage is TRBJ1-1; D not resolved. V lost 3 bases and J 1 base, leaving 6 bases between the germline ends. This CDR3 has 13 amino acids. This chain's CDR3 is CASSFGANTEAFF. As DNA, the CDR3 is TGTGCCAGCAGTTTCGGAGCGAACACTGAAGCTTTCTTT.

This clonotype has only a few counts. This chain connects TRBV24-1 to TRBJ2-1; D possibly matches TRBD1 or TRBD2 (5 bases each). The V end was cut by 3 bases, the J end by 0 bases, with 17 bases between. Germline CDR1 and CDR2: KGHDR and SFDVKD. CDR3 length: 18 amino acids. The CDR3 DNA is TGTGCCACCAGTGATCTAGAGAGGGGTCTGAGCTCCTACAATGAGCAGTTCTTC. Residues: CATSDLERGLSSYNEQFF.